Shown below are 26 T cell receptor beta chains from a single sample sequenced in a study of Graves' ophthalmopathy and Graves' hyperthyroidism (dated by TCRdb to 2016 to 2019). Sequencer: Illumina HiSeq 2000. For repertoire sequencing, the TCR beta CDR3 regions were amplified from RNA transcripts. The first round of RT-PCR was done with HTBI primers and the Qiagen OneStep RT-PCR kit, and was followed by a second round of multiplex PCR, then size selection and purification. In-frame beta chains were kept once TCRdb had trimmed the public reads at Q25 with fastp and called clones with MiXCR. CDR3 protein sequences are deduplicated, and each keeps its most common genes and DNA. Here the sample has some 400,000 distinct CDR3 sequences; roughly 18% occur a single time. The ten top clones hold around 1.4% of the sample. Sequencing was done on a sample of peripheral blood. These receptors all stem from a woman aged 18-30 years with Graves' ophthalmopathy. Donor details come from another sample of the same person, matched by shared clones.

V and J are TRBV19 and TRBJ1-1; D is ambiguous. Trimming cost V 3 bases and J 1 base, with 9 bases left between them. The CDR3 totals 14 residues. The V gene's germline CDR1 is LNHDA and CDR2 SQIVND (reference sequence). In DNA, the CDR3 is TGTGCCAGTAGTATCGGACCGGCGAACACTGAAGCTTTCTTT. Protein sequence: CASSIGPANTEAFF.

A few counts support this clonotype. V usage is TRBV6-5 and J usage is TRBJ1-2; D is ambiguous. The CDR3 sequence is 15 residues long. Per the germline V gene, CDR1 is MNHEY and CDR2 is SVGAGI. Deletions cut 0 bases from V and 5 bases from J, with 13 bases between. CDR3 region: CASSYSRRPSYGYTF. The CDR3 coding sequence is TGTGCCAGCAGTTACTCTAGACGGCCTAGTTATGGCTACACCTTC.

This clonotype was seen once. The gene calls are TRBV7-9 and TRBJ1-6; D uncertain. The CDR3 totals 14 residues. Between the trimmed V and J ends, which lost 0 bases and 6 bases, there was a span of 6 bases. The germline V gene has CDR1 SEHNR and CDR2 FQNEAQ (reference sequence). This CDR3 reads CASSLAQTNSPLHF. Written as DNA, the CDR3 is TGTGCCAGCAGCTTAGCACAGACTAATTCACCCCTCCACTTT.

This rearrangement joins TRBV10-2 to TRBJ2-5; possibly TRBD2 for D (6 bases). Trimming removed 6 bases at V and 1 base at J, with 15 bases between. CDR1 is WSHSY and CDR2 is SAAADI in the germline V gene. The CDR3 spans 15 residues. Written as DNA, the CDR3 is TGCGCCAGCAGCTCCTCCCGGGAGCCCCAAGAGACCCAGTACTTC. As protein: CASSSSREPQETQYF.

This clonotype was seen many times. The chain links TRBV12-3 or TRBV12-4 to TRBJ2-7; D possibly corresponds to TRBD2 (7 bases). V was clipped by 5 bases and J by 0 bases, with 14 bases between them. The CDR3 has 15 residues. The CDR3 coding sequence is TGTGCCAGCAGTCAAAGGGGGGGCACCTCCTACGAGCAGTACTTC. It codes for CASSQRGGTSYEQYF.

As DNA, the CDR3 is TGTGCCACCAGCAGCCCTGACAGGGCAAGCTCCTACGAGCAGTACTTC. Its protein product is CATSSPDRASSYEQYF. The chain couples TRBV15 to TRBJ2-7; 7 bases are shared with TRBD1. The germline gives CDR1 LNHNV, CDR2 YYDKDF (reference sequence). V lost 3 bases, J lost 0 bases, and 8 bases stayed unmatched. This CDR3 is 16 amino acids long.

This clonotype was counted ten times or more. The chain has TRBV29-1 and TRBJ2-7, with 7 bases identical to TRBD1. Germline CDR1 reads SQVTM; CDR2 reads ANQGSEA. The CDR3 loop spans 13 amino acids. Germline trimming cut 7 bases from V and 6 bases from J; bases unmatched to any gene: 12. CDR3 amino acids: CSGRDSLAAEQYF. The CDR3 coding sequence is TGCAGCGGTCGGGACAGCTTGGCCGCCGAGCAGTACTTC.

This clonotype came up many times. The CDR3 nucleotides read TGTGCCAGCGGTTGGGGGAGGGCAGATACGCAGTATTTT. It is translated as CASGWGRADTQYF. The chain joins TRBV12-3 or TRBV12-4 to TRBJ2-3; 7 bases align to TRBD2. This CDR3 has 13 residues. V was pared by 8 bases and J by 4 bases, with 6 bases of the junction left unmatched.

This clonotype occurred a few times. The chain carries TRBV3-1 and TRBJ1-3; D not certain. The CDR3 length is 15 residues. V lost 1 base and J 8 bases, leaving 15 bases between the germline ends. Germline V gives CDR1 LGHDT, CDR2 YNNKEL (reference sequence). This CDR3 is CASSQVAAWADTIYF. The CDR3 coding sequence is TGTGCCAGCAGCCAAGTGGCCGCCTGGGCGGACACCATATATTTT. Supplemented by reference TRBV3-1 and TRBJ1-3, the full variable domain reads DTAVSQTPKYLVTQMGNDKSIKCEQNLGHDTMYWYKQDSKKFLKIMFSYNNKELIINETVPNRFSPKSPDKAHLNLHINSLELGDSAVYFCASSQVAAWADTIYFGEGSWLTVV.

The genes are TRBV7-2 and TRBJ2-2; D might be TRBD1 (6 bases). This CDR3 spans 14 amino acids. Germline V gene data show CDR1 as SGHTA and CDR2 as FQGNSA. Trimming took 1 base from V and 6 from J, leaving 9 bases between them. This chain's CDR3 is CASSLGQGSGELFF. CDR3 coding DNA: TGTGCCAGCAGCTTAGGCCAGGGGTCCGGGGAGCTGTTTTTT.

This clonotype came up many times. The rearrangement uses TRBV20-1 and TRBJ2-7; possibly TRBD2 for D (7 bases). The CDR3 loop spans 12 amino acids. Germline V lookup: CDR1 DFQATT, CDR2 SNEGSKA (reference sequence). The CDR3 here is CSPRGGGYEQYF. CDR3 DNA sequence: TGCAGCCCGAGGGGAGGGGGCTACGAGCAGTACTTC.

This clonotype was seen ten or more times. This sequence joins TRBV11-3 and TRBJ1-1; D not resolved. Germline V gene lookup returns CDR1 SGHNT and CDR2 YENEEA. The CDR3 covers 13 residues. Trimming cost V 2 bases and J 2 bases, with 6 bases left between them. The CDR3 coding sequence is TGTGCCAGCAGCTTATTCTTCAACACTGAAGCTTTCTTT. Translation gives CASSLFFNTEAFF.

The chain couples TRBV7-8 to TRBJ2-1; 8 positions match TRBD1. V shed 5 bases and J 5 bases; nucleotides not matched to a gene: 11. Germline CDR1 and CDR2: SGHVS and FQNEAQ. The CDR3 is made up of 16 amino acids. As DNA, the CDR3 is TGTGCCAGCAGCGGACCTGACAGGGGAAATAACAATGAGCAGTTCTTC. Its translation is CASSGPDRGNNNEQFF.

There are many counts of this clonotype. V usage is TRBV2 and J usage is TRBJ1-5; D is unclear. Trimming removed 1 base from V and 4 bases from J, with 5 bases in between. Germline CDR1 reads SNHLY; CDR2 reads FYNNEI. CDR3 length: 13 amino acids. The CDR3 DNA reads as TGTGCCAGCAGTGAAGAGGAAAATCAGCCCCAGCATTTT. Translation gives CASSEEENQPQHF.

This clonotype was seen repeatedly, ten times or more. The chain couples TRBV10-3 to TRBJ1-3; unclear D gene. The germline gives CDR1 ENHRY, CDR2 SYGVKD. The CDR3 has 14 residues. V lost 2 bases and J lost 3, with 8 bases in between. The CDR3 nucleotides read TGTGCCATCAGTGAGACAGACCTTGGAAACACCATATATTTT. Translated, it gives CAISETDLGNTIYF.

This clonotype was counted many times. The gene calls are TRBV20-1 and TRBJ1-1; tentatively, D is TRBD1 (6 bases). Germline V CDR1 and CDR2: DFQATT, SNEGSKA (reference sequence). Trimming shortened V by 2 bases and J by 4 bases, and 20 bases separated the two germline ends. The CDR3 covers 16 residues. DNA of the CDR3: TGCAGTGCTAGAAGCTCAGGGGAGTTCCCATCCACTGAAGCTTTCTTT. The encoded protein is CSARSSGEFPSTEAFF.

The sample holds many counts of this clonotype. The gene calls are TRBV6-1 and TRBJ1-1; D is unresolved. The CDR3 totals 12 residues. V lost 4 bases and J lost 4, with 7 bases in between. Germline CDR1 and CDR2: MNHNS and SASEGT. CDR3 in amino acids: CASSASSTEAFF. CDR3 DNA: TGTGCCAGCAGTGCGTCTAGCACTGAAGCTTTCTTT.

This chain connects TRBV3-1 to TRBJ1-1, with TRBD1 as a possible D gene (5 bases). The V end was cut by 1 base, the J end by 7 bases, with 16 bases between. This CDR3 is built from 15 residues. Germline-derived CDR1 and CDR2 are LGHDT and YNNKEL (reference sequence). The CDR3 loop is CASSQGYRRTSEAFF. The CDR3 DNA follows: TGTGCCAGCAGCCAAGGCTACAGGCGAACCAGTGAAGCTTTCTTT.

This clonotype was recorded once. The chain employs TRBV6-1 and TRBJ2-5, with 10 nucleotides matching TRBD2. CDR3 size: 14 residues. In germline, CDR1 is MNHNS, CDR2 SASEGT. The junction had 0 bases not matched to a gene; V was cut back by 2 bases and J by 3 bases. This CDR3 is CASSELAGEETQYF. CDR3 DNA sequence: TGTGCCAGCAGTGAACTAGCGGGGGAAGAGACCCAGTACTTC.

This clonotype appeared many times. One junction end does not reproduce the germline sequence, and a read error may be involved. The gene calls are TRBV11-2 and TRBJ2-7; no definite D call. Germline CDR1 and CDR2: SGHAT and FQNNGV. The CDR3 extends over 14 amino acids. Here the CDR3 reads CASSLQLTSHEQYF. For the CDR3, the DNA is TGTGCCAGCAGCTTACAACTGACCTCCCACGAGCAGTACTTC.

This clonotype was seen more than once but under ten times. The rearrangement links TRBV5-4 to TRBJ2-7; 13 nucleotides agree with TRBD2. V was clipped by 4 bases and J by 12 bases; unmatched bases: 10. CDR1 is SGHNT, CDR2 YYREEE, per germline (reference sequence). This CDR3 spans 14 amino acids. The CDR3 DNA reads as TGTGCCAGCAGCGAGGGGACTAGCGGGATTGTTGCGTACTTC. Translated: CASSEGTSGIVAYF.

Written as DNA, the CDR3 is TGTGCCACCAGACAGAATAATTCACCCCTCCACTTT. Its translation is CATRQNNSPLHF. This chain uses TRBV15 with TRBJ1-6; no firm D call. The V end lost 6 bases, the J end lost 5 bases, and 5 bases lay between the germline ends. Germline lookup yields CDR1 LNHNV and CDR2 YYDKDF (reference sequence). The CDR3 is 12 amino acids.

This clonotype showed up many times. The chain uses TRBV28 and TRBJ2-7; no clear D gene. Germline CDR1 MDHEN, CDR2 SYDVKM. The CDR3 extends over 12 amino acids. Between the trimmed V and J ends, which lost 6 bases and 5 bases, there was a span of 11 bases. CDR3 sequence: CASRDALHEQYF. CDR3 DNA: TGTGCCAGCAGGGACGCTTTGCACGAGCAGTACTTC. Together with reference TRBV28 and TRBJ2-7, the CDR3 gives the full variable domain: DVKVTQSSRYLVKRTGEKVFLECVQDMDHENMFWYRQDPGLGLRLIYFSYDVKMKEKGDIPEGYSVSREKKERFSLILESASTNQTSMYLCASRDALHEQYFGPGTRLTVT.

This clonotype occurred many times. This sequence joins TRBV12-3 or TRBV12-4 and TRBJ2-5; D may correspond to TRBD1 or TRBD2 (5 bases each). Trimming took off 8 bases at V and 7 bases at J, with 17 bases between the two ends. The CDR3 has 13 amino acids. This chain's CDR3 is CASRGTGKGTQYF. CDR3 DNA: TGTGCCAGCCGAGGGACGGGAAAAGGGACCCAGTACTTC.

This chain connects TRBV20-1 to TRBJ2-7; the D is unclear. Germline lookup yields CDR1 DFQATT and CDR2 SNEGSKA (reference sequence). This CDR3 spans 11 amino acids. Trimming removed 6 bases from V and 2 bases from J, with 8 bases in between. The CDR3 coding sequence is TGCAGTGCCCTCCCTGCCTACGAGCAGTACTTC. It yields the protein CSALPAYEQYF.

This clonotype was seen many times. A much larger clone sits a single nucleotide away, making a read error possible. This chain links TRBV6-5 with TRBJ1-1, with TRBD1 matching 9 bases. The germline gives CDR1 MNHEY, CDR2 SVGAGI. The CDR3 covers 12 residues. In DNA form, the CDR3 reads TGTGCCAGCAGTTCGGGACAGGGCACAGCTCTCTTT. Its protein product is CASSSGQGTALF.